Each of the 24 T cell receptor beta chains below was sequenced from the same sample in a study of OX40 agonist ivuxolimab in advanced cancers. Sequencing used immunoSEQ multiplex PCR; TCRdb keeps in-frame clones, though not all of them. The table shows 50,000 to 75,000 clones, with 82% occurring only once. The material sequenced was CD4+ or CD8+ T cells sorted from blood, taken in a trial of the OX40 agonist ivuxolimab. These receptors all stem from an adult with an advanced solid tumor such as melanoma, head and neck, liver or kidney cancer.

In its sample, this clone was seen once. The chain carries TRBV29-1 and TRBJ1-1; D might be TRBD1 (6 bases). Looked up from germline, CDR1 is SQVTM and CDR2 is ANQGSEA. The CDR3 totals 14 residues. V shed 2 bases and J shed 2 bases, with 12 bases lying between them. The CDR3 is CSVERGEGNTEAFF. Here the CDR3 DNA reads TGCAGCGTTGAAAGGGGGGAAGGAAACACTGAAGCTTTCTTT. The whole variable domain, remainder taken from reference TRBV29-1 and TRBJ1-1, is SAVISQKPSRDICQRGTSLTIQCQVDSQVTMMFWYRQQPGQSLTLIATANQGSEATYESGFVIDKFPISRPNLTFSTLTVSNMSPEDSSIYLCSVERGEGNTEAFFGQGTRLTVV.

J is TRBJ1-4 and V is TRBV14, with TRBD1 identical over 7 bases. CDR1 is SGHDN, CDR2 FVKESK, per germline. Trimming at V came to 4 bases and at J to 5 bases, leaving 4 bases not matched to a gene. The CDR3 is 14 amino acids. The CDR3 here is CASSRTGYNEKLFF. The CDR3 nucleotides read TGTGCCAGCAGCCGGACAGGATACAATGAAAAACTGTTTTTT.

V usage is TRBV5-1 and J usage is TRBJ2-5; perhaps D is TRBD1 or TRBD2 (5 bases each). The CDR3 sequence is 13 residues long. V was cut by 9 bases and J by 2 bases, with 14 bases left in between. Germline V gives CDR1 SGHRS, CDR2 YFSETQ. CDR3 residues: CATRPGAQETQYF. The DNA for the CDR3 is TGCGCCACCCGCCCCGGGGCACAAGAGACCCAGTACTTC.

This chain joins TRBV29-1 and TRBJ2-2; 7 bases are shared with TRBD2. This CDR3 is built from 15 residues. V gave up 4 bases and J gave up 5 bases; unmatched junction bases: 10. The germline V gene has CDR1 SQVTM and CDR2 ANQGSEA. CDR3 sequence: CSVGTTAGETGELFF. The CDR3 nucleotides read TGCAGCGTTGGTACTACCGCGGGAGAGACCGGGGAGCTGTTTTTT.

The chain carries TRBV18 and TRBJ2-5; no firm D call. V shed 3 bases and J shed 2 bases, with 7 bases lying between them. The CDR3 has 13 residues. Germline V gene data show CDR1 as KGHSH and CDR2 as LQKENI. CDR3 residues: CASSPYSQETQYF. The CDR3 bases are TGTGCCAGCTCACCCTATTCTCAAGAGACCCAGTACTTC.

The rearrangement joins TRBV14 to TRBJ2-7; D is ambiguous. V was pared by 0 bases and J by 3 bases, with 6 bases between. The germline gives CDR1 SGHDN, CDR2 FVKESK. The CDR3 is 13 residues long. In DNA form, the CDR3 reads TGTGCCAGCAGCCAAGAAAACTTCTACGAGCAGTACTTC. Its protein is CASSQENFYEQYF. The full variable domain, rest sourced from reference TRBV14 and TRBJ2-7, is EAGVTQFPSHSVIEKGQTVTLRCDPISGHDNLYWYRRVMGKEIKFLLHFVKESKQDESGMPNNRFLAERTGGTYSTLKVQPAELEDSGVYFCASSQENFYEQYFGPGTRLTVT.

This chain uses TRBV30 with TRBJ1-3; D perhaps matches TRBD1 (5 bases). Germline values: CDR1 GTSNPN, CDR2 SVGIG (reference sequence). The CDR3 covers 14 residues. Deletions cut 1 base from V and 6 bases from J, with 13 bases between. For the CDR3, the DNA is TGTGCCTGGAGTGGCGGAGCAGGGCAAAACACCATATATTTT. As protein: CAWSGGAGQNTIYF.

This clone was observed once. CDR3 nucleotide sequence: TGTGCCAGCAGTTTAGGATTCTACTCAACTAATGAAAAACTGTTTTTT. Its protein product is CASSLGFYSTNEKLFF. V is TRBV27 and J is TRBJ1-4; D uncertain. Trimming removed 2 bases from V and 0 bases from J, with 10 bases in between. The CDR3 runs 16 residues. CDR1 and CDR2 from the germline V gene are MNHEY and SMNVEV (reference sequence).

This chain connects TRBV12-5 to TRBJ1-1; D remains unclear. The CDR3 has 13 amino acids. The ends were cut back, 0 bases at V and 1 base at J, with 3 bases in the middle. Germline CDR1 is LGHNT and CDR2 is FRNRAP. CDR3 sequence: CASGLVRNTEAFF. CDR3 sequence (DNA): TGTGCTAGTGGTTTGGTACGGAACACTGAAGCTTTCTTT.

The J gene is TRBJ1-2, the V gene TRBV15; D is undetermined. Germline V gene data show CDR1 as LNHNV and CDR2 as YYDKDF (reference sequence). Trimming shortened V by 0 bases and J by 0 bases, and 20 bases separated the two germline ends. The CDR3 contains 19 residues. The CDR3 nucleotides are TGTGCCACCAGCAGAGATCGAGGTTTCGGCGGTGGGCCTAACTATGGCTACACCTTC. Its translation: CATSRDRGFGGGPNYGYTF.

The chain carries TRBV6-5 and TRBJ2-3; TRBD2 might be the D (6 bases). V lost 5 bases and J lost 4, with 7 bases in between. The CDR3 has 12 residues. Germline CDR1 is MNHEY and CDR2 is SVGAGI. This chain's CDR3 is CASSPGADTQYF. CDR3 in DNA: TGTGCCAGCAGTCCGGGGGCAGATACGCAGTATTTT.

V gene TRBV2 combines with J gene TRBJ1-5; D perhaps matches TRBD1 (6 bases). Per the germline V gene, CDR1 is SNHLY and CDR2 is FYNNEI. This CDR3 is 13 amino acids long. V dropped 8 bases and J dropped 9 bases, with 17 bases sitting between them. The CDR3 region has the DNA TGTGCCAGCCTAAGGACAGAAAACACGCCCCAGCATTTT. It encodes CASLRTENTPQHF. The full variable domain, its missing parts supplied by reference TRBV2 and TRBJ1-5, is EPEVTQTPSHQVTQMGQEVILRCVPISNHLYFYWYRQILGQKVEFLVSFYNNEISEKSEIFDDQFSVERPDGSNFTLKIRSTKLEDSAMYFCASLRTENTPQHFGDGTRLSIL.

The chain carries TRBV5-4 and TRBJ2-3, with D unclear. Trimming pared 0 bases from V and 1 base from J, leaving 6 bases between. This CDR3 has 14 amino acids. The germline gives CDR1 SGHNT, CDR2 YYREEE (reference sequence). CDR3 amino acids: CASSLDPRTDTQYF. In nucleotides, the CDR3 is TGTGCCAGCAGCTTGGACCCTCGCACAGATACGCAGTATTTT.

This chain uses TRBV18 with TRBJ2-3; 10 nucleotides match TRBD2. Germline V gene sequence: CDR1 KGHSH, CDR2 LQKENI. V shed 0 bases and J 6 bases; nucleotides not matched to a gene: 6. This CDR3 has 16 amino acids. This CDR3 reads CASSPPASGRSDTQYF. The CDR3 DNA reads TGTGCCAGCTCACCACCTGCTAGCGGGAGAAGCGATACGCAGTATTTT.

This clone ranks as medium-sized. V is TRBV7-3 and J is TRBJ2-7; D gene ambiguous. CDR3 length: 13 residues. CDR1 is SGHTA, CDR2 FQGTGA, per germline. The germline V and J ends were trimmed by 5 bases and 6 bases, with 14 bases remaining between them. The CDR3 is CASSRDRLGEQYF. The CDR3 DNA reads TGTGCCAGCAGCCGCGACCGTCTTGGCGAGCAGTACTTC.

The chain employs TRBV5-1 and TRBJ2-3; D ambiguous. CDR3 length equals 14 residues. Trimming left V 4 bases short and J 0 bases short, with 9 bases between. Germline lookup yields CDR1 SGHRS and CDR2 YFSETQ. The CDR3 sequence: CASSLQSSTDTQYF. CDR3 DNA sequence: TGCGCCAGCAGCCTTCAATCTAGCACAGATACGCAGTATTTT.

This chain links TRBV5-1 with TRBJ2-7; possibly TRBD1 for D (6 bases). CDR3 length equals 15 residues. Germline V gene sequence: CDR1 SGHRS, CDR2 YFSETQ. V was clipped by 3 bases and J by 6 bases, with 19 bases between them. As DNA, the CDR3 is TGCGCCAGCAGCTCGGCCGGGACACAGAGGTCCGAGCAGTACTTC. Its translation is CASSSAGTQRSEQYF. Full variable domain (rest looked up from reference TRBV5-1 and TRBJ2-7): KAGVTQTPRYLIKTRGQQVTLSCSPISGHRSVSWYQQTPGQGLQFLFEYFSETQRNKGNFPGRFSGRQFSNSRSEMNVSTLELGDSALYLCASSSAGTQRSEQYFGPGTRLTVT.

This clone was counted only a few times. The genes are TRBV13 and TRBJ1-2; D gene uncertain. From germline, CDR1 is PRHDT and CDR2 FYEKMQ (reference sequence). The CDR3 runs to 16 residues. The V gene lost 5 bases and the J gene lost 0 bases, with 16 bases spanning the gap. The CDR3 DNA sequence: TGTGCCAGCAGCCGGTTAAAGGGCCTAGCTAACTATGGCTACACCTTC. It is translated as CASSRLKGLANYGYTF. Full variable domain (remainder filled in from reference TRBV13 and TRBJ1-2): AAGVIQSPRHLIKEKRETATLKCYPIPRHDTVYWYQQGPGQDPQFLISFYEKMQSDKGSIPDRFSAQQFSDYHSELNMSSLELGDSALYFCASSRLKGLANYGYTFGSGTRLTVV.

The chain links TRBV6-1 to TRBJ1-1; D uncertain. CDR1 and CDR2 (germline): MNHNS, SASEGT. The CDR3 runs to 14 residues. The germline V and J ends were trimmed by 2 bases and 3 bases, with 10 bases remaining between them. The CDR3 bases are TGTGCCAGCAGTGAAAGGGTTCGGGACACTGAAGCTTTCTTT. Encoded protein: CASSERVRDTEAFF.

This chain joins TRBV6-1 and TRBJ2-7; D might be TRBD2 (5 bases). This CDR3 region has 11 residues. Germline V gene data show CDR1 as MNHNS and CDR2 as SASEGT. The V gene lost 11 bases and the J gene lost 0 bases, with 8 bases spanning the gap. CDR3 sequence (DNA): TGTGCCTACCGGGGCTCCTACGAGCAGTACTTC. It codes for CAYRGSYEQYF.

The rearrangement joins TRBV19 to TRBJ1-3, with 7 positions matching TRBD1. The ends lost 9 bases at V and 1 base at J; junction bases unmatched: 6. CDR3 size: 14 residues. Germline CDR1 is LNHDA and CDR2 is SQIVND (reference sequence). CDR3 bases: TGTGCCAGCTTGGACAGGTGGTCTGGAAACACCATATATTTT. It codes for CASLDRWSGNTIYF.

V usage is TRBV11-1 and J usage is TRBJ2-3, with D perhaps given as TRBD1 or TRBD2 (5 bases each). Germline V lookup: CDR1 SGHAT, CDR2 FQDESV (reference sequence). This CDR3 has 16 amino acids. Deletions cut 5 bases from V and 5 bases from J, with 20 bases between. CDR3 nucleotides: TGTGCCAGCAGCCTACCCCCGGGACCCCTGGTAGATACGCAGTATTTT. It specifies CASSLPPGPLVDTQYF.

J is TRBJ2-7 and V is TRBV7-8, with 9 bases that match TRBD1. Germline loops: CDR1 SGHVS, CDR2 FQNEAQ. The CDR3 has 15 residues. J lost 6 bases, V lost 2 bases, and 8 bases had no gene match. The CDR3 nucleotides read TGTGCCAGCAGCTTACTGGGACAGGGCTCTATCGAGCAGTACTTC. It codes for CASSLLGQGSIEQYF.

V and J are TRBV18 and TRBJ2-1, with 8 positions matching TRBD2. V shed 8 bases and J 0 bases; nucleotides not matched to a gene: 6. Per the germline V gene, CDR1 is KGHSH and CDR2 is LQKENI. The CDR3 covers 15 residues. The CDR3 nucleotides read TGTGCCAGCCTCAGAAGCGGGGGCTCCTACAATGAGCAGTTCTTC. This codes for CASLRSGGSYNEQFF.